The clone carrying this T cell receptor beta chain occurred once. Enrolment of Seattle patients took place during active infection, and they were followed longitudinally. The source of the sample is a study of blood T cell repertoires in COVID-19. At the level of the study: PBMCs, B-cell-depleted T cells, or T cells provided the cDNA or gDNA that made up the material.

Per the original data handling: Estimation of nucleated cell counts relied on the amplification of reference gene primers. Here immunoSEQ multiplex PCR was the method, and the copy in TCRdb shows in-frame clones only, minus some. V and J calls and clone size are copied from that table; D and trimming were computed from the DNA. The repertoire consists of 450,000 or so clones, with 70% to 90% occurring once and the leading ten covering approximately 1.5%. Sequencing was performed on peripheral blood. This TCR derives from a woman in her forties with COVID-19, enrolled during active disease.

The CDR3 is CASSQSPITGAEAFF. The DNA for the CDR3 is TGTGCCAGCAGCCAATCACCGATAACGGGGGCTGAAGCTTTCTTT. This chain links TRBV16 with TRBJ1-1; tentative D call: TRBD1 (5 bases). In germline, CDR1 is KGHSY, CDR2 FQNENV. This CDR3 is 15 amino acids long. V was clipped by 0 bases and J by 6 bases, with 14 bases between them.